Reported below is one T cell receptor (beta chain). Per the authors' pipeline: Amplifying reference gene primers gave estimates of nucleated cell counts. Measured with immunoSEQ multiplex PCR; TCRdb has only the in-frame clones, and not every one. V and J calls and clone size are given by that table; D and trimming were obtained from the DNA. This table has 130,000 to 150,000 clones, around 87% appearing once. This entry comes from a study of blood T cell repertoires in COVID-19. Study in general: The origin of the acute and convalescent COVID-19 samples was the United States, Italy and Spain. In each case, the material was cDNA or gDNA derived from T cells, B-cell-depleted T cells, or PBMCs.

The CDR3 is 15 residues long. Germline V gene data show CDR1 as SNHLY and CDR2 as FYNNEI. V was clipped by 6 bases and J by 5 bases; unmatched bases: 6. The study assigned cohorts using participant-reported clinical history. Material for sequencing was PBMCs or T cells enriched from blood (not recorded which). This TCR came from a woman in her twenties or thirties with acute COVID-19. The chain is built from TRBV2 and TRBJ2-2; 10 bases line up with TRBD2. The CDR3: CASSTLAGVTGELFF. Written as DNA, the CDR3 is TGTGCCAGCAGCACCCTAGCGGGAGTGACCGGGGAGCTGTTTTTT.